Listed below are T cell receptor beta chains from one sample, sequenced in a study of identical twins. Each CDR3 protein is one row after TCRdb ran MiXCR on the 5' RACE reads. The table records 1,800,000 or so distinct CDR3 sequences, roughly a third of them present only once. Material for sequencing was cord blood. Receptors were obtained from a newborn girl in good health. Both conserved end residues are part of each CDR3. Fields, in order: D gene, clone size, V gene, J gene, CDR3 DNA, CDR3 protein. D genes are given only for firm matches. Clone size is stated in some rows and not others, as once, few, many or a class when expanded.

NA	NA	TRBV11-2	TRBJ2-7	TGTGCCAGCAGCCCCTTTAGCTTACCGAGCTCCTACAATGAGCAGTACTTC	CASSPFSLPSSYNEQYF
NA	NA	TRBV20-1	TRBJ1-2	TGCAGTGCCCTGCTCTGGGGGTATGGCTACACCTTC	CSALLWGYGYTF
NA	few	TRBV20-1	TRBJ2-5	TGCAGTGCTAGTAAGAATGAGCAGTACTTC	CSASKNEQYF
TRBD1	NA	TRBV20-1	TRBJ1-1	TGCAGTGCTAGTAAAGACAGGGCGGGCACTGAAGCTTTCTTT	CSASKDRAGTEAFF
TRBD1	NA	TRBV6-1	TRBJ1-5	TGTGCCAGCGCGCTCCGGGACAGGAATCAGCCCCAGCATTTT	CASALRDRNQPQHF
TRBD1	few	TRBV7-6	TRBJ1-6	TGTGCCAGCAGCCCGGGACAGGGGAAAAATAATTCACCCCTCCACTTT	CASSPGQGKNNSPLHF
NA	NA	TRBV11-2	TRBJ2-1	TGTGCCAGCAGCCTGCCCCCACGGGGGTCCGATTACTTTACTTATTACAATGAGCAGTTCTTC	CASSLPPRGSDYFTYYNEQFF
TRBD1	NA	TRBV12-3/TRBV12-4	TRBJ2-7	TGTGCCAGCAGTTTAAGGACAGGTGGGGCCTACGAGCAGTACTTC	CASSLRTGGAYEQYF
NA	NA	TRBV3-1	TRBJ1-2	TGTGCCAGCAGCCAAGAACAGCTCTATGGCTACACCTTC	CASSQEQLYGYTF
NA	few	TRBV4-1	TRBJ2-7	TGCGCCAGCAGCCAAGATCAAGGAGGGGGGACGTACTACGAGCAGTACTTC	CASSQDQGGGTYYEQYF
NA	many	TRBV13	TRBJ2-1	TGTGCCAGCAGCTTAGTCTCGGGCAATGAGCAGTTCTTC	CASSLVSGNEQFF
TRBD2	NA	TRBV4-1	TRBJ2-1	TGCGCCAGCAGCCCCGGACTAGCGGCCCGAAAGTCCTACAATGAGCAGTTCTTC	CASSPGLAARKSYNEQFF
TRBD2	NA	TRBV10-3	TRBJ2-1	TGTGCCATCAGTGCGGGACTAGCGGGGGAAATTGAGCAGTTCTTC	CAISAGLAGEIEQFF
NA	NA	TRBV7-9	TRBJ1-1	TGTGCCAGCAGCCCGCCCTTTACCACTGAAGCTTTCTTT	CASSPPFTTEAFF
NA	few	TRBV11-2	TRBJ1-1	TGTGCCAGCAGCCGAGGGGGGTCTTTAACTGAAGCTTTCTTT	CASSRGGSLTEAFF
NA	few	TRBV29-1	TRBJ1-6	TGCAGCGCCCTGACATCCTATAATTCACCCCTCCACTTT	CSALTSYNSPLHF
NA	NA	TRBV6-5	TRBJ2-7	TGTGCCAGCAGAATCCGGACGGACTCCTACGAGCAGTACTTC	CASRIRTDSYEQYF
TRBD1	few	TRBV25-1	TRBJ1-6	TGTGCCAGCAGTGATTGGCGACAGGGAAATAATTCACCCCTCCACTTT	CASSDWRQGNNSPLHF
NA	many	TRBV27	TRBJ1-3	TGTGCCAGCAGTTTGGGGGGCTCTGGAAACACCATATATTTT	CASSLGGSGNTIYF
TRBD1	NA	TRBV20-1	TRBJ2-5	TGCAGTGCTAGAGATACCAGGGGGCAAGAGACCCAGTACTTC	CSARDTRGQETQYF
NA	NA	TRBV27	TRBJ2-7	TGTGCCAGCAGTTTAGATCGGCCGGGGACCTACGAGCAGTACTTC	CASSLDRPGTYEQYF
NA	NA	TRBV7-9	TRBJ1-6	TGTGCCAGCAGCTTATCACGGACCCTAAGCTCCTATAATTCACCCCTCCACTTT	CASSLSRTLSSYNSPLHF
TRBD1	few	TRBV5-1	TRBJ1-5	TGCGCCAGCAGCTTGGTTCCGGGACAGGGTAACCAGCCCCAGCATTTT	CASSLVPGQGNQPQHF
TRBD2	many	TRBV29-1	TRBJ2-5	TGCAGTGTATGGCTAGCGGGAGGTCAGGAGACCCAGTACTTC	CSVWLAGGQETQYF
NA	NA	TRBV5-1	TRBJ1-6	TGCGCCAGCAGCTTAATTCAGGCAGATTGGGACTTCAGATCCAAGTCCGATAATTCACCCCCCCACTTT	CASSLIQADWDFRSKSDNSPPHF
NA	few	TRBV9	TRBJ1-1	TGTGCCAGCAGCGGATGGGGGAGAGTAACCGGCACTGAAGCTTTCTTT	CASSGWGRVTGTEAFF
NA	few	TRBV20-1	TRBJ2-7	TGCAGTGCTAGAGTCCTCCGACAGAGTTTCTCCTACGAGCAGTACTTC	CSARVLRQSFSYEQYF
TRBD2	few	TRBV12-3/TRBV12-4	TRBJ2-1	TGTGCCAGCATTGGACTAGCGGATTATCCGAGCTCCTACAATGAGCAGTTCTTC	CASIGLADYPSSYNEQFF
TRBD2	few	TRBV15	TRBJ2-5	TGTGCCACCGGGACTAAGTACAATGAGCAGTACTTC	CATGTKYNEQYF
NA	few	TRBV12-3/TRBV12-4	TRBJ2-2	TGTGCCAGCAGTCGGGCAGACAGGAACACCGGGGAGCTGTTTTTT	CASSRADRNTGELFF
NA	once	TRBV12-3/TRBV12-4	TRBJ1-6	TGTGCCAGCAGTTTAGACAGGGTCTCCTATAATTCACCCCTCCACTTT	CASSLDRVSYNSPLHF
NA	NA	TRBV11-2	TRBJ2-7	TGTGCCAGCAGCCGAGACCGGGGAGACCAGTACTTC	CASSRDRGDQYF
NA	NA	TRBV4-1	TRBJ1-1	TGCGCCAGCAGCCAAGGGGACACCAAGCGGCAAGCTTTCTTT	CASSQGDTKRQAFF
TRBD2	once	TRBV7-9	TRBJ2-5	TGTGCCAGCAGCTTAGGGAGACTAGCGGGATTATCCACACGGGAGACCCAGTACTTC	CASSLGRLAGLSTRETQYF
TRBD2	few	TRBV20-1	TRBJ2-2	TGCAGTGCTAGAGTTAGCGGGAGCGCCGGGGAGCTGTTTTTT	CSARVSGSAGELFF
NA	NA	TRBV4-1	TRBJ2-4	TGCGCCAGCAGCCAAAAGGTCGTCGTCGAGGGCGACATTCAGTACTTC	CASSQKVVVEGDIQYF
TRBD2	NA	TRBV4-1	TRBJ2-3	TGCGCCAGCAGCCAACCAAAACTAGCGGCTAGCACAGATACGCAGTATTTT	CASSQPKLAASTDTQYF